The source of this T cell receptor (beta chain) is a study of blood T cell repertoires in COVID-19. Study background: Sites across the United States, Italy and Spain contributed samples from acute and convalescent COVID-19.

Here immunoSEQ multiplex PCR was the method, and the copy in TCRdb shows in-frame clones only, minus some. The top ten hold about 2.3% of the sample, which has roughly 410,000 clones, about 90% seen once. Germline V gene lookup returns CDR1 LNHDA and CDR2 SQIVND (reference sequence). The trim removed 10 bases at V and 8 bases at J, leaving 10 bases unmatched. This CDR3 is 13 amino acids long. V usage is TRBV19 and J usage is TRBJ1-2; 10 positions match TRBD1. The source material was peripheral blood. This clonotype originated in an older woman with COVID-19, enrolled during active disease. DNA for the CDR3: TGTGCCACTGAACCGGGACAGGGGTCCGGCTACACCTTC. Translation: CATEPGQGSGYTF.